The present T cell receptor (beta chain) was sequenced within a study of cytomegalovirus exposure and HLA in healthy donors. Study-level points and caveats: It was approximately 150 TCR beta chains that were listed as cytomegalovirus-associated. The tendency of first-cohort TCR clusters to co-occur in the 95 to 150 validation repertoires was the finding of a later analysis.

Profiling relied on immunoSEQ multiplex PCR, and the TCRdb table lists in-frame clones only, not all of them. The repertoire has about 58,000 clones, over 85% of them found once; the top ten carry around 1.1%. V dropped 6 bases and J dropped 5; count of bases not matched to a gene: 9. This CDR3 spans 14 amino acids. The V gene's germline CDR1 is WSHSY and CDR2 SAAADI. The donors were part of the validation cohort of fewer than 150 subjects. That cohort was separate from the first cohort, which comprised about 730 subjects. For this clone: Antigen specificity is unknown.

V usage is TRBV10-2 and J usage is TRBJ1-1; 7 bases line up with TRBD1. Input material: PBMCs. The origin of this receptor is a man between 18 and 29 years old in good health and CMV-seronegative. CDR3 DNA: TGCGCCAGCAGGCCGATGGGACAGCGGACTGAAGCTTTCTTT. Its protein is CASRPMGQRTEAFF.